A single sample gave rise to the 27 T cell receptor beta chains below, sequenced in a study of cytomegalovirus exposure and HLA in healthy donors. Profiling relied on immunoSEQ multiplex PCR, and the TCRdb table lists in-frame clones only, not all of them. The table has roughly 70,000 clones, approximately 95% seen once. Sequencing used PBMCs. Receptors were obtained from a man in his late teens or twenties in good health and CMV-seronegative.

The chain recombines TRBV27 with TRBJ2-7; perhaps TRBD2 as D (5 bases). The length of the CDR3 is 13 residues. Germline V lookup: CDR1 MNHEY, CDR2 SMNVEV (reference sequence). V was trimmed by 3 bases and J by 6 bases, leaving 12 bases between them. CDR3 sequence (DNA): TGTGCCAGCAGTTTGAGAGGGTCAGGCGAGCAGTACTTC. The encoded protein is CASSLRGSGEQYF.

V and J are TRBV7-8 and TRBJ1-5, with D possibly being TRBD1 (6 bases). V was clipped by 5 bases and J by 3 bases, with 14 bases between them. The CDR3 sequence is 15 residues long. CDR1 is SGHVS, CDR2 FQNEAQ, per germline. The CDR3 is CASSPQTGNNQPQHF. DNA for the CDR3: TGTGCCAGCAGCCCTCAGACAGGTAACAATCAGCCCCAGCATTTT. The variable domain in full, completed from reference TRBV7-8 and TRBJ1-5, reads GAGVSQSPRYKVAKRGQDVALRCDPISGHVSLFWYQQALGQGPEFLTYFQNEAQLDKSGLPSDRFFAERPEGSVSTLKIQRTQQEDSAVYLCASSPQTGNNQPQHFGDGTRLSIL.

This clone was recorded only once. The genes are TRBV5-5 and TRBJ2-7; D unclear. V was clipped by 4 bases and J by 5 bases, with 13 bases between them. The CDR3 length is 13 residues. Germline CDR1 and CDR2: SGHKS and YYEKEE (reference sequence). CDR3 amino acids: CASSPEVVDEQYF. DNA of the CDR3: TGTGCCAGCAGCCCTGAGGTAGTGGACGAGCAGTACTTC.

The chain employs TRBV27 and TRBJ2-7; 7 nucleotides line up with TRBD1. The germline gives CDR1 MNHEY, CDR2 SMNVEV (reference sequence). Germline trimming cut 4 bases from V and 7 bases from J; bases unmatched to any gene: 16. This CDR3 comprises 16 residues. CDR3 region: CASSSPGQSFLSEQYF. CDR3 DNA sequence: TGTGCCAGCAGTTCCCCGGGACAGTCGTTCCTAAGTGAGCAGTACTTC.

The CDR3 loop reads CASSQDWAGGWTGELFF. In DNA, the CDR3 is TGCGCCAGCAGCCAAGACTGGGCGGGGGGATGGACCGGGGAGCTGTTTTTT. The chain links TRBV4-3 to TRBJ2-2; 8 nucleotides line up with TRBD2. V gave up 0 bases and J gave up 5 bases; unmatched junction bases: 8. CDR3 length: 17 amino acids. From germline, CDR1 is LGHNA and CDR2 YSLEER.

The chain recombines TRBV30 with TRBJ2-7; 10 bases match TRBD1. The CDR3 totals 12 residues. Germline trimming cut 8 bases from V and 6 bases from J; bases unmatched to any gene: 7. From germline, CDR1 is GTSNPN and CDR2 SVGIG (reference sequence). CDR3 sequence (DNA): TGTGCCGGATTTGGGACAGGGGTCGAGCAGTACTTC. This encodes CAGFGTGVEQYF.

In this sample, this clone turned up once. The chain links TRBV19 to TRBJ1-5; 7 bases align to TRBD1. The CDR3 runs to 14 residues. V trimming: 7 bases; J trimming: 6 bases; junction bases outside the gene matches: 9. Germline CDR1 and CDR2: LNHDA and SQIVND (reference sequence). CDR3: CASTHDREGQPQHF. CDR3 in DNA: TGTGCCAGTACACACGACAGGGAAGGTCAGCCCCAGCATTTT.

The sample holds a few counts of this clone. The chain links TRBV4-2 to TRBJ1-3, with 9 bases identical to TRBD1. Germline V gene lookup returns CDR1 LGHNA and CDR2 YNFKEQ. The V gene end was trimmed by 4 bases and the J gene end by 4 bases; junction bases not matched to a gene: 8. The CDR3 sequence is 16 residues long. CDR3 in DNA: TGTGCCAGCAGCCGATCCTCCGGGACAGGGGGAAACACCATATATTTT. It translates to CASSRSSGTGGNTIYF.

The chain joins TRBV15 to TRBJ2-1; TRBD2 is a possible D gene (5 bases). The CDR3 has 17 amino acids. Per germline, CDR1 LNHNV and CDR2 YYDKDF (reference sequence). V was clipped by 3 bases and J by 1 base, with 16 bases between them. CDR3 nucleotides: TGTGCCACCAGCAGCCCCAGCGGACTTCTTTCCTACAATGAGCAGTTCTTC. Amino acid sequence: CATSSPSGLLSYNEQFF.

This clone showed up many times. The V call is TRBV6-5, the J call TRBJ1-6, with 8 bases identical to TRBD1. The CDR3 is 12 amino acids. Germline CDR1 is MNHEY and CDR2 is SVGAGI. V gave up 2 bases and J gave up 14 bases; unmatched junction bases: 2. The CDR3 protein is CASSYLTGALHF. The CDR3 region has the DNA TGTGCCAGCAGTTACCTGACAGGGGCCCTCCACTTT.

The chain employs TRBV7-9 and TRBJ2-3, with 8 bases matching TRBD1. The CDR3 length is 15 residues. V shed 5 bases, J shed 2 bases, and the junction held 6 bases outside the gene matches. CDR1 and CDR2 (germline): SEHNR, FQNEAQ (reference sequence). The CDR3 sequence is CASSARTGNTDTQYF. The CDR3 nucleotides read TGTGCCAGCAGCGCGAGGACAGGGAACACAGATACGCAGTATTTT.

This chain uses TRBV5-1 with TRBJ1-3; a possible D gene is TRBD1 (6 bases). The V gene lost 4 bases and the J gene lost 6 bases, with 14 bases spanning the gap. Germline lookup yields CDR1 SGHRS and CDR2 YFSETQ. CDR3 length equals 14 residues. The CDR3 region has the DNA TGCGCCAGCAGCCGAGGGGGGGGCGAAAACACCATATATTTT. Translated: CASSRGGGENTIYF.

This chain uses TRBV2 with TRBJ2-7; tentative D call: TRBD2 (7 bases). This CDR3 region has 16 residues. The germline V gene encodes CDR1 SNHLY and CDR2 FYNNEI. The V gene lost 4 bases and the J gene lost 3 bases, with 19 bases spanning the gap. The CDR3 protein is CASSAETLRGGYEQYF. CDR3 nucleotide sequence: TGTGCCAGCAGTGCTGAAACTCTAAGGGGGGGCTACGAGCAGTACTTC.

The J gene is TRBJ1-2, the V gene TRBV19; 8 nucleotides align to TRBD1. Germline CDR1 reads LNHDA; CDR2 reads SQIVND (reference sequence). V lost 5 bases and J lost 3; bases outside the gene matches: 2. This CDR3 contains 13 residues. The CDR3 bases are TGTGCCAGTAGTTCGACAGGGGACTATGGCTACACCTTC. Amino acid sequence: CASSSTGDYGYTF.

This chain connects TRBV7-9 to TRBJ2-1, with 12 bases that match TRBD2. The trim removed 5 bases at V and 10 bases at J, leaving 6 bases unmatched. The CDR3 covers 14 residues. Germline CDR1 is SEHNR and CDR2 is FQNEAQ (reference sequence). The CDR3 spells CASSRLAGAGEQFF. The DNA for the CDR3 is TGTGCCAGCAGCCGACTAGCGGGGGCCGGGGAGCAGTTCTTC.

J is TRBJ1-2 and V is TRBV5-4, with 9 bases fitting TRBD1. With 3 bases clipped from V and 5 bases from J, the junction kept 5 bases outside the gene matches. The CDR3 loop spans 14 amino acids. Germline assignment: CDR1 SGHNT and CDR2 YYREEE (reference sequence). The CDR3 DNA reads TGTGCCAGCAGCTCCTCCGGGACAGGGTATGGCTACACCTTC. As protein: CASSSSGTGYGYTF.

V usage is TRBV7-3 and J usage is TRBJ1-1; 8 bases match TRBD1. The CDR3 loop spans 15 amino acids. Trimming removed 4 bases from V and 4 bases from J; junction bases left unmatched: 8. The germline V gene has CDR1 SGHTA and CDR2 FQGTGA. In DNA form, the CDR3 reads TGTGCCAGCAGCTCCCTGGGACAGGTGGGCACTGAAGCTTTCTTT. Translated: CASSSLGQVGTEAFF. The full variable domain, with the rest looked up from reference TRBV7-3 and TRBJ1-1, is GAGVSQTPSNKVTEKGKYVELRCDPISGHTALYWYRQSLGQGPEFLIYFQGTGAADDSGLPNDRFFAVRPEGSVSTLKIQRTERGDSAVYLCASSSLGQVGTEAFFGQGTRLTVV.

This clone has only one observation. The rearrangement joins TRBV7-2 to TRBJ1-1; no reliable D call. The CDR3 has 16 amino acids. Germline V gene data show CDR1 as SGHTA and CDR2 as FQGNSA. V lost 5 bases, J lost 6 bases, and 22 bases lay in between. In DNA form, the CDR3 reads TGTGCCAGCAGCCTCCTATCGGGGTCCCTGGGAGCTGAAGCTTTCTTT. Its protein product is CASSLLSGSLGAEAFF.

This chain connects TRBV7-2 to TRBJ1-4; 7 bases fit TRBD1. V gave up 5 bases and J gave up 7 bases; unmatched junction bases: 7. The CDR3 consists of 14 residues. Germline CDR1 is SGHTA and CDR2 is FQGNSA. The CDR3 region has the DNA TGTGCCAGCAGCAGGGGTGGGACAGTTGAAAAACTGTTTTTT. Its translation is CASSRGGTVEKLFF.

V usage is TRBV4-2 and J usage is TRBJ1-2; D ambiguous. Trimming removed 0 bases from V and 7 bases from J, with 12 bases in between. CDR3 length: 14 amino acids. Germline V gene lookup returns CDR1 LGHNA and CDR2 YNFKEQ. Written as DNA, the CDR3 is TGTGCCAGCAGCCAAGAGGTGCGAGGGAGTGGCTACACCTTC. It encodes CASSQEVRGSGYTF.

This sequence joins TRBV5-1 and TRBJ2-3, with D perhaps matching TRBD2 (5 bases). The CDR3 extends over 15 amino acids. Trimming stripped 3 bases from V and 0 bases from J, with 11 bases between. The germline CDR1 and CDR2 sequences are SGHRS and YFSETQ. The CDR3 DNA reads as TGCGCCAGCAGCTATGGAGGTGCTAGCACAGATACGCAGTATTTT. Translated: CASSYGGASTDTQYF.

This clone was seen repeatedly, ten times or more. V gene TRBV14 combines with J gene TRBJ1-2; D is uncertain. The CDR3 is 13 residues long. Trimming removed 0 bases from V and 1 base from J, with 3 bases in between. In germline, CDR1 is SGHDN, CDR2 FVKESK. The chain's CDR3 is CASSQDHNYGYTF. The DNA for the CDR3 is TGTGCCAGCAGCCAAGATCATAACTATGGCTACACCTTC.

The gene calls are TRBV19 and TRBJ1-6; D remains ambiguous. This CDR3 region has 17 residues. Germline V gene data show CDR1 as LNHDA and CDR2 as SQIVND (reference sequence). V was clipped by 8 bases and J by 1 base, with 18 bases between them. The CDR3 region is CASLLQAGGSYNSPLHF. Written as DNA, the CDR3 is TGTGCCAGTCTATTACAAGCGGGCGGATCCTATAATTCACCCCTCCACTTT.

This chain joins TRBV13 and TRBJ2-2; TRBD2 might be the D (5 bases). Germline V gene lookup returns CDR1 PRHDT and CDR2 FYEKMQ (reference sequence). The V gene lost 6 bases and the J gene lost 2 bases, with 10 bases spanning the gap. The CDR3 extends over 14 amino acids. As DNA, the CDR3 is TGTGCCAGCAGGGTCGGGGTAAACACCGGGGAGCTGTTTTTT. Amino acids: CASRVGVNTGELFF.

The V gene is TRBV19, the J gene TRBJ2-7, with unresolved D. Germline V CDR1 and CDR2: LNHDA, SQIVND (reference sequence). Trimming shortened V by 6 bases and J by 3 bases, and 18 bases separated the two germline ends. The CDR3 contains 15 residues. This chain's CDR3 is CASRYGPERFYEQYF. The CDR3 DNA is TGTGCCAGTAGATATGGGCCAGAGAGATTCTACGAGCAGTACTTC.

The chain has TRBV7-9 and TRBJ1-5; a possible D gene is TRBD1 (5 bases). The CDR3 consists of 13 residues. V was clipped by 11 bases and J by 3 bases, with 14 bases between them. Germline V gives CDR1 SEHNR, CDR2 FQNEAQ (reference sequence). The CDR3 region has the DNA TGTGCCCAAATTCGACAGCACAATCAGCCCCAGCATTTT. Translating gives CAQIRQHNQPQHF.

The chain has TRBV7-6 and TRBJ2-7, with 8 bases aligning to TRBD1. This CDR3 spans 14 amino acids. With 5 bases clipped from V and 1 base from J, the junction kept 4 bases outside the gene matches. The germline gives CDR1 SGHVS, CDR2 FNYEAQ. This chain's CDR3 is CASSPNRGSYEQYF. The CDR3 DNA is TGTGCCAGCAGCCCTAACAGGGGGTCCTACGAGCAGTACTTC. Drawing the rest from reference TRBV7-6 and TRBJ2-7, the complete variable domain is GAGVSQSPRYKVTKRGQDVALRCDPISGHVSLYWYRQALGQGPEFLTYFNYEAQQDKSGLPNDRFSAERPEGSISTLTIQRTEQRDSAMYRCASSPNRGSYEQYFGPGTRLTVT.